Listed below are T cell receptor beta chains from one sample, sequenced in a study of blood T cell repertoires in COVID-19. Some clones are missing from TCRdb's copy, which holds only in-frame ones; the method was immunoSEQ multiplex PCR. The data contain about 260,000 clones, 75% to 90% of them seen just once; the ten biggest clones take up 2.5% to 3.5%. Input material: PBMCs or T cells enriched from blood (not recorded which). These receptors all come from a woman in her 40s who had been exposed to COVID-19. Each CDR3 is given with its conserved first and last residue. The D gene is left open where the match is weak. Size tells how often a clone was seen (once, few, many) or the class of an expanded clone, and some rows leave it out.

clone size,V gene,D gene,J gene,CDR3 DNA,CDR3 protein
.,TRBV11-3,TRBD1,TRBJ2-1,TGTGCCAGCAGCGCCCGACAGGGTGGAGGTGCTAATGAGCAGTTCTTC,CASSARQGGGANEQFF
.,TRBV6-5,.,TRBJ1-1,TGTGCCAGCAGTTCAGGTGGGCGAGCTTTCTTT,CASSSGGRAFF
.,TRBV7-8,TRBD1,TRBJ1-4,TGTGCCAGCAGCTTGGAGACGGGACAGGGTGGAGAAAAACTGTTTTTT,CASSLETGQGGEKLFF
.,TRBV19,.,TRBJ1-3,TGTGCCAGTAGTCTTGGACAGTCTGGAAACACCATATATTTT,CASSLGQSGNTIYF
.,TRBV18,.,TRBJ1-1,TGTGCCAGCTCCACAAAGGGGGGGCGTTGGACTGAAGCTTTCTTT,CASSTKGGRWTEAFF
.,TRBV5-1,.,TRBJ1-5,TGCGCCAGCAGCCGGGGACTTGGCAATCAGCCCCAGCATTTT,CASSRGLGNQPQHF
.,TRBV6-5,TRBD1,TRBJ1-5,TGTGCCGCAGGAGCCAGGGGGCATGGAAATCAGCCCCAGCATTTT,CAAGARGHGNQPQHF
few,TRBV3-1/TRBV3-2,.,TRBJ1-1,TGTGCCAGCAGTCAGACGTACACAGAGGGTGAAGCTTTCTTT,CASSQTYTEGEAFF
.,TRBV19,TRBD2,TRBJ2-3,TGTGCCAGTAGTACCCGGACTAGCGGGGGAGATACGCAGTATTTT,CASSTRTSGGDTQYF
.,TRBV6-4,TRBD1,TRBJ2-1,TGTGCCAGCAGTCTCGCAGGGGGAAGTAGCGATGAGCAGTTCTTC,CASSLAGGSSDEQFF
.,TRBV28,TRBD1,TRBJ1-6,TGTGCCAGCAGTTTGGGACAGGGGATCTATAATTCACCCCTCCACTTT,CASSLGQGIYNSPLHF
.,TRBV5-1,TRBD1,TRBJ2-3,TGCGCCAGCAGCTTGGCGGACAGGGGGCCGGGAGATACGCAGTATTTT,CASSLADRGPGDTQYF
once,TRBV7-2,.,TRBJ1-2,TGTGCCAGCAGCATAAGCCGGTCGACTAACTATGGCTACACCTTC,CASSISRSTNYGYTF
.,TRBV5-4,.,TRBJ1-4,TGTGCCAGCAGCTTTGACGGGGGAGATGAAAAACTGTTTTTT,CASSFDGGDEKLFF
few,TRBV20-1,.,TRBJ1-1,TGCAGTGCCACGGGGGGGTTTGAAGCTTTCTTT,CSATGGFEAFF
.,TRBV12-5,.,TRBJ1-1,TGTGCTAGTGGTCCTCAAGGGGGTATGAACACTGAAGCTTTCTTT,CASGPQGGMNTEAFF
.,TRBV18,TRBD1,TRBJ1-2,TGTGCCAGCTCAGCACAGGGGAACTATGGCTACACCTTC,CASSAQGNYGYTF
.,TRBV7-2,.,TRBJ1-2,TGTGCCAGCAGCTTAGATTCCCCGGGTCGCCTCTATGGCTACACCTTC,CASSLDSPGRLYGYTF
.,TRBV14,TRBD2,TRBJ2-1,TGTGCCAGCAGCCAAGAAGGGGGCGGGAGGGCCTTGGGAGAGCAGTTCTTC,CASSQEGGGRALGEQFF
.,TRBV11-3,TRBD1,TRBJ1-2,TGTGCCAGCAGCCGTCAAAAGGCGGGACAGAACTATGGCTACACCTTC,CASSRQKAGQNYGYTF
.,TRBV7-3,TRBD1,TRBJ1-6,TGTGCCAGCAGCCCGGGACAGCCGAATTCACCCCTCCACTTT,CASSPGQPNSPLHF
.,TRBV4-2,.,TRBJ2-7,TGTGCCAGCAGCCAGGCCCCGGGGGAGCCGTCCAGCGAGCAGTACTTC,CASSQAPGEPSSEQYF
.,TRBV19,TRBD1,TRBJ2-7,TGTGCCAGTAAAACCTCGGGACAGGGAGGCTACGAGCAGTACTTC,CASKTSGQGGYEQYF
few,TRBV19,.,TRBJ1-1,TGTGCCAGTAGCCGAGGACAGCTGAACACTGAAGCTTTCTTT,CASSRGQLNTEAFF
once,TRBV28,TRBD2,TRBJ2-5,TGTGCCAGCTTGGGGCTAGTCCGGGCTAGCGGGAGAGAGACCCAGTACTTC,CASLGLVRASGRETQYF
once,TRBV7-3,TRBD1,TRBJ1-6,TGTGCCAGCAGCCACGGGACAGGGAATTCACCCCTCCACTTT,CASSHGTGNSPLHF
.,TRBV7-8,TRBD1,TRBJ2-7,TGTGCCAGCAGCTTAGATAACCGGGACAGGGTCCACGAGCAGTACTTC,CASSLDNRDRVHEQYF
.,TRBV29-1,.,TRBJ1-2,TGCAGCGTTGGCCCCCTGCGATCGGACTATGGCTACACCTTC,CSVGPLRSDYGYTF
.,TRBV5-1,TRBD2,TRBJ2-7,TGCGCCAGCAGCTTGTCGGCGGGGGGGACCTACGAGCAGTACTTC,CASSLSAGGTYEQYF
.,TRBV5-8,TRBD1,TRBJ2-1,TGTGCCAGCAGCCTGTCGACAGGGTGGAATGAGCAGTTCTTC,CASSLSTGWNEQFF
.,TRBV6-2/TRBV6-3,.,TRBJ1-4,TGTGCCAGCAGTCTTGCACCAAACCGACTGCGTGACAAACTGTTTTTT,CASSLAPNRLRDKLFF
.,TRBV24-1,TRBD1,TRBJ2-2,TGTGCCACCAGTGATTTCCAGGGGGCGTTCACCGGGGAGCTGTTTTTT,CATSDFQGAFTGELFF
.,TRBV6-5,TRBD2,TRBJ2-7,TGTGCCACTGCTAGCGGGGGGCTCTACGAGCAGTACTTC,CATASGGLYEQYF
.,TRBV3-1/TRBV3-2,.,TRBJ2-7,TGTGCCAGCAGCCAAGATGGATTCTGGCAGGGGCTCTACGAGCAGTACTTC,CASSQDGFWQGLYEQYF
.,TRBV18,.,TRBJ1-5,TGTGCCAGCTCACCATCCGGCGACGGGAAGGGTCAGCCCCAGCATTTT,CASSPSGDGKGQPQHF
.,TRBV24-1,.,TRBJ2-1,TGTGCCACCAGTGATTTGCTCCTAGACAATGAGCAGTTCTTC,CATSDLLLDNEQFF
.,TRBV7-8,.,TRBJ2-7,TGTGCCAGCAGCTTAGTCCAAGTTGGGCACACTACGGGGGACGAGCAGTACTTC,CASSLVQVGHTTGDEQYF
.,TRBV27,.,TRBJ1-4,TGTGCCAGCAGTCAAATTACAGGGAGGGTTGGTGAAAAACTGTTTTTT,CASSQITGRVGEKLFF
once,TRBV5-1,.,TRBJ1-3,TGCGCCAGCAGGCTCATCGGTTCTGGAAACACCATATATTTT,CASRLIGSGNTIYF
.,TRBV14,TRBD2,TRBJ2-1,TGTGCCAGCAGCCAAGGACTAGCGGGCTACAATGAGCAGTTCTTC,CASSQGLAGYNEQFF
once,TRBV18,.,TRBJ2-5,TGTGCCAGCTCACCGGCCGGGGGGACCCAGTACTTC,CASSPAGGTQYF
.,TRBV10-3,TRBD2,TRBJ2-1,TGTGCCACGCTAGCGGGGGGTTACAATGAGCAGTTCTTC,CATLAGGYNEQFF
.,TRBV29-1,TRBD2,TRBJ2-3,TGCAGCGTTGCCGGACTAGCGGGAGTGGGATCTACCACAGATACGCAGTATTTT,CSVAGLAGVGSTTDTQYF
.,TRBV1,.,TRBJ1-2,TGCACCAGCAGCCCCCGCCCTATCACGGGCTATGGCTACACCTTC,CTSSPRPITGYGYTF
.,TRBV18,TRBD1,TRBJ1-4,TGTGCCAGCTCAGGACAGGGACTGAAACTGTTTTTT,CASSGQGLKLFF
.,TRBV7-9,.,TRBJ2-1,TGTGCCAGCAGCGCTTACCGACAGTTCTCCTACAATGAGCAGTTCTTC,CASSAYRQFSYNEQFF
.,TRBV27,TRBD2,TRBJ2-1,TGTGCCAGCAGTTCAGGACTAGCTGGGGGTGGTGATGAGCAGTTCTTC,CASSSGLAGGGDEQFF
.,TRBV9,TRBD1,TRBJ1-6,TGTGCCAGCAGCGTAGGATGGGACAGACTATCACCCCTCCACTTT,CASSVGWDRLSPLHF
.,TRBV3-1/TRBV3-2,TRBD1,TRBJ1-6,TGTGCCAGCAGCCAAGATGCAGGGGGGAATTCACCCCTCCACTTT,CASSQDAGGNSPLHF
.,TRBV19,TRBD2,TRBJ2-1,TGTGCCAGTAAGAAGACTAGCGGGATCCTAAGCTCCTACAATGAGCAGTTCTTC,CASKKTSGILSSYNEQFF
.,TRBV18,TRBD1,TRBJ1-1,TGTGCCAGCTCACCAGGACAGGGAGGGGCGAACACTGAAGCTTTCTTT,CASSPGQGGANTEAFF
.,TRBV11-3,.,TRBJ1-3,TGTGCCAGCAGCCTAAGACAGAGCTCTGGAAACACCATATATTTT,CASSLRQSSGNTIYF
.,TRBV7-9,TRBD1,TRBJ2-2,TGTGCCAGCAGCTTAGACGTCGGACAGGGATCCGGGGAGCTGTTTTTT,CASSLDVGQGSGELFF
.,TRBV19,.,TRBJ2-2,TGTGCCAGTAGTATAACCAGGGGCGTCACCGGGGAGCTGTTTTTT,CASSITRGVTGELFF
.,TRBV7-2,.,TRBJ1-4,TGTGCCAGCAGCCCTGACGGGACAAGTAATGAAAAACTGTTTTTT,CASSPDGTSNEKLFF
.,TRBV6-6,.,TRBJ2-4,TGTGCCAGCGGGACCGACAGGTACAAAAACATTCAGTACTTC,CASGTDRYKNIQYF
.,TRBV6-5,TRBD1,TRBJ1-2,TGTGCCAGCAGAACTCCACAGGGGGCCCCCTTCTTC,CASRTPQGAPFF
.,TRBV2,.,TRBJ2-4,TGTGCCAGCAGCCCCACCTATGCGGAGGACATTCAGTACTTC,CASSPTYAEDIQYF
.,TRBV3-1/TRBV3-2,TRBD1,TRBJ1-1,TGTGCCAGCAGCCATCAGGGGGGAACTGAAGCTTTCTTT,CASSHQGGTEAFF
.,TRBV5-1,.,TRBJ1-4,TGTGCCAGCAGGCGGTCTTCGGATGAAAAACTGTTTTTT,CASRRSSDEKLFF